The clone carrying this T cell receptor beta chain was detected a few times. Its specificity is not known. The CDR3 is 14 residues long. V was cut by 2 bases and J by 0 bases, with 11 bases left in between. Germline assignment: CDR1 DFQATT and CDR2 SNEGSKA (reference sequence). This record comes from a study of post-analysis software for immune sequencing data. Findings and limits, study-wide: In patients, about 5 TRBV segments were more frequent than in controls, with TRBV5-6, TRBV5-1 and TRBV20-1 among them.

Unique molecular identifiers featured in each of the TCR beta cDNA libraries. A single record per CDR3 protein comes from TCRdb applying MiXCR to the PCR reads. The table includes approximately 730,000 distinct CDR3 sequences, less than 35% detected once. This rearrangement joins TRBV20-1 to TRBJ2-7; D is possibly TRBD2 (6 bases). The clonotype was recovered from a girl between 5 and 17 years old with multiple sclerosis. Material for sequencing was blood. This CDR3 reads CSARFAGNSYEQYF. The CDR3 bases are TGCAGTGCTAGATTTGCGGGGAACTCCTACGAGCAGTACTTC.